The 24 T cell receptor beta chains reported below all come from one sample, sequenced in a study of blood T cell repertoires in COVID-19. Repertoires were generated with immunoSEQ multiplex PCR, while TCRdb's copy carries only in-frame clones and drops some. The data hold over 400,000 clones, with 85% to 90% observed a single time. The sequencing input was peripheral blood. The origin of the receptors is a woman aged 50 to 60 with COVID-19, enrolled during active disease.

This chain uses TRBV4-1 with TRBJ2-7; 9 bases fit TRBD1. The CDR3 extends over 18 amino acids. Germline V gene lookup returns CDR1 MGHRA and CDR2 YSYEKL. With 1 base clipped from V and 3 bases from J, the junction kept 13 bases outside the gene matches. The CDR3 nucleotides read TGCGCCAGCAGCCAAGTTGGGGCCGGGACAGGGATATTCTACGAGCAGTACTTC. This sequence encodes CASSQVGAGTGIFYEQYF.

The V gene is TRBV6-4, the J gene TRBJ1-2, with TRBD1 identical over 7 bases. The CDR3 totals 13 residues. Germline CDR1 reads MRHNA; CDR2 reads SNTAGT. J lost 8 bases, V lost 7 bases, and 10 bases had no gene match. CDR3 in amino acids: CASKAPTGHGYTF. CDR3 DNA: TGTGCCAGCAAAGCCCCGACAGGGCACGGCTACACCTTC.

The chain recombines TRBV6-4 with TRBJ1-5; the D is unclear. CDR3 length: 13 amino acids. Germline CDR1 is MRHNA and CDR2 is SNTAGT. V shed 2 bases and J shed 5 bases, with 7 bases lying between them. The CDR3: CASSDAGDQPQHF. The DNA of the CDR3 is TGTGCCAGCAGTGACGCCGGGGATCAGCCCCAGCATTTT.

The chain employs TRBV29-1 and TRBJ1-2; a weak D match, TRBD1 (5 bases). Germline CDR1 and CDR2: SQVTM and ANQGSEA. Deletions cut 4 bases from V and 0 bases from J, with 9 bases between. The CDR3 contains 13 residues. CDR3: CSVGGGANYGYTF. CDR3 coding DNA: TGCAGCGTTGGGGGGGGAGCTAACTATGGCTACACCTTC.

This chain uses TRBV10-1 with TRBJ2-5; D unclear. V was clipped by 2 bases and J by 2 bases, with 6 bases between them. Germline lookup yields CDR1 WNHNN and CDR2 SYGVQD (reference sequence). CDR3 size: 13 residues. This chain's CDR3 is CASSEGLQETQYF. CDR3 in DNA: TGCGCCAGCAGTGAGGGGCTTCAAGAGACCCAGTACTTC.

V is TRBV28 and J is TRBJ1-5, with D tentatively TRBD1 (5 bases). V dropped 6 bases and J dropped 9 bases, with 12 bases sitting between them. The CDR3 is made up of 12 amino acids. Per germline, CDR1 MDHEN and CDR2 SYDVKM. In DNA, the CDR3 is TGTGCCAGCAGCTCGGGGGTCTGGCCCCAGCATTTT. Translating gives CASSSGVWPQHF. Full variable domain (rest looked up from reference TRBV28 and TRBJ1-5): DVKVTQSSRYLVKRTGEKVFLECVQDMDHENMFWYRQDPGLGLRLIYFSYDVKMKEKGDIPEGYSVSREKKERFSLILESASTNQTSMYLCASSSGVWPQHFGDGTRLSIL.

The J gene is TRBJ1-2, the V gene TRBV5-6; no firm D call. With 8 bases removed from V and 6 bases from J, the gap between germline ends came to 17 bases. The CDR3 spans 13 residues. Germline V gene lookup returns CDR1 SGHDT and CDR2 YYEEEE. CDR3 nucleotide sequence: TGTGCCAGTAAGCTTAGGCGGGCCGATGGCTACACCTTC. Translated: CASKLRRADGYTF.

The V and J genes are TRBV5-4 and TRBJ1-2; tentative D call: TRBD1 (6 bases). The V end lost 4 bases, the J end lost 4 bases, and 20 bases lay between the germline ends. CDR1 and CDR2 from the germline V gene are SGHNT and YYREEE (reference sequence). The CDR3 has 16 residues. The CDR3: CASSLNRTATFYGYTF. CDR3 coding DNA: TGTGCCAGCAGCCTAAATCGGACAGCTACTTTCTATGGCTACACCTTC.

This chain links TRBV5-4 with TRBJ1-4, with D possibly matching TRBD1 (5 bases). Trimming stripped 4 bases from V and 8 bases from J, with 12 bases between. The CDR3 has 13 residues. CDR1 SGHNT and CDR2 YYREEE come from the germline V gene (reference sequence). The CDR3 coding sequence is TGTGCCAGCAGCCCTCCAGACAGCGAAAAACTGTTTTTT. Its protein product is CASSPPDSEKLFF.

The V and J genes are TRBV28 and TRBJ1-5, with 7 positions matching TRBD1. The V gene's germline CDR1 is MDHEN and CDR2 SYDVKM. This CDR3 region has 15 residues. V was clipped by 5 bases and J by 3 bases; unmatched bases: 7. The chain's CDR3 is CASSPLTGINQPQHF. CDR3 in DNA: TGTGCCAGCAGTCCACTGACAGGGATCAATCAGCCCCAGCATTTT.

This rearrangement joins TRBV9 to TRBJ2-3; TRBD2 aligns across 16 bases. Germline values: CDR1 SGDLS, CDR2 YYNGEE. There are 20 residues in the CDR3. Trimming removed 4 bases from V and 1 base from J; junction bases left unmatched: 12. The DNA for the CDR3 is TGTGCCAGCAGCACTACCCCCGGGACTAGCGGGGGGGCGGGCACAGATACGCAGTATTTT. It yields the protein CASSTTPGTSGGAGTDTQYF.

Only one count was recorded for this clone. The chain combines TRBV6-5 with TRBJ2-5; 9 bases map to TRBD1. Germline lookup yields CDR1 MNHEY and CDR2 SVGAGI. The CDR3 totals 14 residues. With V trimmed by 7 bases and J by 3 bases, 6 bases remained unmatched. CDR3 protein: CASNQGTGKETQYF. The CDR3 nucleotides are TGTGCCAGCAATCAGGGGACAGGGAAAGAGACCCAGTACTTC.

The rearrangement uses TRBV6-2 or TRBV6-3 and TRBJ2-3; perhaps TRBD2 as D (5 bases). The CDR3 is 12 amino acids. From germline, CDR1 is MNHEY and CDR2 SVGEGT. With 6 bases removed from V and 7 bases from J, the gap between germline ends came to 11 bases. For the CDR3, the DNA is TGTGCCAGCAGCCAATTCGGGAATACGCAGTATTTT. It codes for CASSQFGNTQYF.

The chain carries TRBV5-6 and TRBJ1-2; 7 bases match TRBD1. The CDR3 extends over 17 amino acids. Germline values: CDR1 SGHDT, CDR2 YYEEEE. V shed 4 bases and J 0 bases; nucleotides not matched to a gene: 12. CDR3 loop: CASSLPGQPFANYGYTF. DNA for the CDR3: TGTGCCAGCAGCCTGCCGGGACAGCCTTTCGCTAACTATGGCTACACCTTC. Full variable domain (remainder filled in from reference TRBV5-6 and TRBJ1-2): DAGVTQSPTHLIKTRGQQVTLRCSPKSGHDTVSWYQQALGQGPQFIFQYYEEEERQRGNFPDRFSGHQFPNYSSELNVNALLLGDSALYLCASSLPGQPFANYGYTFGSGTRLTVV.

The V and J genes are TRBV28 and TRBJ2-7, with D perhaps matching TRBD2 (7 bases). Germline assignment: CDR1 MDHEN and CDR2 SYDVKM. V dropped 7 bases and J dropped 6 bases, with 19 bases sitting between them. This CDR3 comprises 14 residues. In DNA, the CDR3 is TGTGCCAGCACTTCTAGGGGGGGGGCGGTCGAGCAGTACTTC. Encoded protein: CASTSRGGAVEQYF.

The rearrangement uses TRBV7-2 and TRBJ2-7, with D possibly being TRBD1 (6 bases). The CDR3 has 15 amino acids. V dropped 0 bases and J dropped 7 bases, with 16 bases sitting between them. Germline assignment: CDR1 SGHTA and CDR2 FQGNSA. CDR3 protein: CASSLAARRGGEQYF. The CDR3 nucleotides are TGTGCCAGCAGCTTAGCGGCGAGGAGAGGGGGAGAGCAGTACTTC.

The V gene is TRBV28, the J gene TRBJ1-2, with TRBD1 matching over 9 bases. Germline CDR1 reads MDHEN; CDR2 reads SYDVKM. J lost 8 bases, V lost 8 bases, and 6 bases had no gene match. CDR3 length: 12 amino acids. The DNA for the CDR3 is TGTGCCAGCCGCCTACAGGGGGCCGGCTACACCTTC. It yields the protein CASRLQGAGYTF.

This sequence joins TRBV7-6 and TRBJ2-7, with 9 bases aligning to TRBD1. The CDR3 is 15 amino acids. V was clipped by 2 bases and J by 2 bases; unmatched bases: 4. Germline V gene sequence: CDR1 SGHVS, CDR2 FNYEAQ. The CDR3 spells CASSLLGQGPYEQYF. The CDR3 coding sequence is TGTGCCAGCAGCTTACTGGGACAGGGTCCCTACGAGCAGTACTTC. Together with reference TRBV7-6 and TRBJ2-7, the CDR3 gives the full variable domain: GAGVSQSPRYKVTKRGQDVALRCDPISGHVSLYWYRQALGQGPEFLTYFNYEAQQDKSGLPNDRFSAERPEGSISTLTIQRTEQRDSAMYRCASSLLGQGPYEQYFGPGTRLTVT.

V and J are TRBV7-2 and TRBJ2-2; D possibly corresponds to TRBD2 (7 bases). V was clipped by 5 bases and J by 3 bases, with 16 bases between them. Germline CDR1 SGHTA, CDR2 FQGNSA. This CDR3 has 16 residues. CDR3 loop: CASSPRRGADTGELFF. CDR3 bases: TGTGCCAGCAGCCCAAGACGGGGGGCGGACACCGGGGAGCTGTTTTTT. Full variable domain (remainder filled in from reference TRBV7-2 and TRBJ2-2): GAGVSQSPSNKVTEKGKDVELRCDPISGHTALYWYRQSLGQGLEFLIYFQGNSAPDKSGLPSDRFSAERTGGSVSTLTIQRTQQEDSAVYLCASSPRRGADTGELFFGEGSRLTVL.

This chain connects TRBV18 to TRBJ2-7; 10 bases are shared with TRBD1. Trimming took 3 bases from V and 4 from J; bases not matched to a gene: 6. The CDR3 runs 15 residues. Looked up from germline, CDR1 is KGHSH and CDR2 is LQKENI. The CDR3 DNA is TGTGCCAGCTCACCCCGACAGGGGGCCGTTTACGAGCAGTACTTC. Amino acid sequence: CASSPRQGAVYEQYF. The full variable domain, its missing parts supplied by reference TRBV18 and TRBJ2-7, is NAGVMQNPRHLVRRRGQEARLRCSPMKGHSHVYWYRQLPEEGLKFMVYLQKENIIDESGMPKERFSAEFPKEGPSILRIQQVVRGDSAAYFCASSPRQGAVYEQYFGPGTRLTVT.

This chain joins TRBV28 and TRBJ1-1; D remains unclear. Germline V CDR1 and CDR2: MDHEN, SYDVKM. V lost 6 bases and J 10 bases, leaving 18 bases between the germline ends. The CDR3 extends over 13 amino acids. The CDR3: CASRPPGPWVAFF. The CDR3 DNA sequence: TGTGCCAGCAGGCCCCCGGGTCCTTGGGTAGCTTTCTTT.

This chain connects TRBV30 to TRBJ1-4; a possible D gene is TRBD1 (6 bases). This CDR3 region has 12 residues. Per the germline V gene, CDR1 is GTSNPN and CDR2 is SVGIG (reference sequence). The ends were cut back, 6 bases at V and 8 bases at J, with 13 bases in the middle. DNA for the CDR3: TGTGCCTGCACAGGGTGGGAAGAAAAACTGTTTTTT. Translated, it gives CACTGWEEKLFF.

V and J are TRBV11-2 and TRBJ1-4; no definite D call. The germline CDR1 and CDR2 sequences are SGHAT and FQNNGV. The CDR3 sequence is 17 residues long. V was cut by 1 base and J by 10 bases, with 22 bases left in between. CDR3 DNA: TGTGCCAGCAGCTTAGGAGAACGCGGTGAGTCGTCGAGAAAACTGTTTTTT. Its translation is CASSLGERGESSRKLFF.

The chain recombines TRBV7-3 with TRBJ2-7; 7 nucleotides align to TRBD2. The CDR3 extends over 15 amino acids. Germline CDR1 is SGHTA and CDR2 is FQGTGA. The J segment lost 0 bases and the V segment lost 5 bases, leaving 7 bases of the junction unmatched. CDR3 residues: CASSPTGGSSYEQYF. CDR3 DNA sequence: TGTGCCAGCAGCCCAACCGGGGGGAGCTCCTACGAGCAGTACTTC.